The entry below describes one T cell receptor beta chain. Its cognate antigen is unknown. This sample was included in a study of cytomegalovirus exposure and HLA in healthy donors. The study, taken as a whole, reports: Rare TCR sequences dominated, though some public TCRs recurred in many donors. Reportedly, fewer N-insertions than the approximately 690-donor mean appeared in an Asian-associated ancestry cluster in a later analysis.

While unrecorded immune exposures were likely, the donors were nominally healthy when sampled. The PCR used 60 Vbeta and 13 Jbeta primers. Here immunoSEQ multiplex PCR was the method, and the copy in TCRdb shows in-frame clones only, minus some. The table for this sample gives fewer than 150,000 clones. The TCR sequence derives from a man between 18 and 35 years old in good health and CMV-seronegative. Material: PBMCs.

The CDR3 sequence: CASSDSGTGIQDTQYF. The CDR3 region has the DNA TGTGCCAGCAGTGATTCCGGGACAGGGATTCAGGATACGCAGTATTTT. J is TRBJ2-3 and V is TRBV6-4; TRBD1 matches at 9 bases. The trim removed 3 bases at V and 6 bases at J, leaving 10 bases unmatched. The CDR3 is 16 residues long. Germline CDR1 and CDR2: MRHNA and SNTAGT.